This T cell receptor (beta chain) was sequenced in a study of beta chain features in type 1 diabetes. Study results and limitations: Insertion counts at VDJ junctions were lower in type 1 diabetes patients, who also showed more deletions there. Comparison showed that naive, central memory and Treg TCRB repertoires appeared more similar among patients than among healthy donors. Type 1 diabetes patients showed a moderate but significant shortening of TCRB CDR3s in all four CD4+ subsets.

A heparinised blood draw that averaged about 110 mL was obtained once from each donor. Each of the CD4+ naive, central memory, regulatory and stem cell-like memory populations was sorted via CD45RO/CCR7/CD25/CD127/CD95/CD27. In this sample, this clone turned up a few times. Its antigen is not known. Isolated RNA was reverse transcribed in full, so expressed TCRB transcripts were sequenced. Using immunoSEQ multiplex PCR, the repertoire was profiled, and TCRdb retains in-frame clones only, with some absent. Of tens of thousands of clones in the sample, around 45% were seen once. The CDR3 length is 13 residues. CDR1 and CDR2 (germline): GTSNPN, SVGIG (reference sequence). The V gene lost 2 bases and the J gene lost 1 base, with 8 bases spanning the gap.

Sequencing was done on a sample of stem cell memory CD4+ T cells from blood. The chain joins TRBV30 to TRBJ2-5; D not resolved. This TCR came from a man aged 25 to 40 with type 1 diabetes. The CDR3 here is CAWSWSSQETQYF. The CDR3, as DNA: TGTGCCTGGAGTTGGTCCAGCCAAGAGACCCAGTACTTC.